The 30 T cell receptor beta chains below come from one sample, sequenced in a study of blood T cell repertoires in COVID-19. Sequencing was performed with immunoSEQ multiplex PCR; in TCRdb, only in-frame clones are kept and a portion is missing. The table includes roughly 73,000 clones, roughly three quarters detected once. The sequenced material came from peripheral blood. Receptor source: a man between 70 and 80 years old with acute or convalescent COVID-19.

This rearrangement joins TRBV5-1 to TRBJ2-6, with 10 bases matching TRBD1. The CDR3 length is 19 residues. V gave up 4 bases and J gave up 0 bases; unmatched junction bases: 10. In germline, CDR1 is SGHRS, CDR2 YFSETQ. The DNA for the CDR3 is TGCGCCAGCAGCCAGGGACAGGGGTTACTCTTCTCTGGGGCCAACGTCCTGACTTTC. Its translation is CASSQGQGLLFSGANVLTF.

This clone occurred a few times. The CDR3, as DNA: TGTGCCAGCAGCTTGAGGCAGGGGGCCTACGAGCAGTACTTC. It is translated as CASSLRQGAYEQYF. The chain carries TRBV11-2 and TRBJ2-7; 7 bases agree with TRBD1. V lost 3 bases to trimming and J lost 2 bases; unmatched junction nucleotides: 4. Germline values: CDR1 SGHAT, CDR2 FQNNGV. CDR3 length: 14 residues.

The rearrangement links TRBV7-9 to TRBJ1-2; D gene uncertain. CDR1 and CDR2 from the germline V gene are SEHNR and FQNEAQ (reference sequence). The CDR3 extends over 14 amino acids. The V and J ends lost 1 base and 8 bases respectively, with 14 bases between them. The CDR3 here is CASSLGSGDGGYTF. CDR3 nucleotide sequence: TGTGCCAGCAGCTTAGGATCCGGGGATGGAGGCTACACCTTC. The whole variable domain, filled in from reference TRBV7-9 and TRBJ1-2, reads DTGVSQNPRHKITKRGQNVTFRCDPISEHNRLYWYRQTLGQGPEFLTYFQNEAQLEKSRLLSDRFSAERPKGSFSTLEIQRTEQGDSAMYLCASSLGSGDGGYTFGSGTRLTVV.

The V gene is TRBV28, the J gene TRBJ1-5, with 9 bases that match TRBD1. V gave up 5 bases and J gave up 5 bases; unmatched junction bases: 7. The CDR3 length is 15 residues. CDR1 and CDR2 from the germline V gene are MDHEN and SYDVKM. The CDR3 bases are TGTGCCAGCAGTCCAGGGACAGGGAGTGATCAGCCCCAGCATTTT. Protein sequence: CASSPGTGSDQPQHF. Full variable domain (remainder filled in from reference TRBV28 and TRBJ1-5): DVKVTQSSRYLVKRTGEKVFLECVQDMDHENMFWYRQDPGLGLRLIYFSYDVKMKEKGDIPEGYSVSREKKERFSLILESASTNQTSMYLCASSPGTGSDQPQHFGDGTRLSIL.

In its sample, this clone was seen a few times. This sequence joins TRBV19 and TRBJ1-4; D perhaps matches TRBD1 (5 bases). The ends were cut back, 5 bases at V and 6 bases at J, with 16 bases in the middle. The CDR3 totals 15 residues. From germline, CDR1 is LNHDA and CDR2 SQIVND (reference sequence). CDR3 sequence reads: CASSHIGAGDEKLFF. In DNA, the CDR3 is TGTGCCAGTAGTCACATCGGGGCGGGGGATGAAAAACTGTTTTTT. Supplemented by reference TRBV19 and TRBJ1-4, the full variable domain reads DGGITQSPKYLFRKEGQNVTLSCEQNLNHDAMYWYRQDPGQGLRLIYYSQIVNDFQKGDIAEGYSVSREKKESFPLTVTSAQKNPTAFYLCASSHIGAGDEKLFFGSGTQLSVL.

This clone was seen more than once but under ten times. The gene calls are TRBV7-2 and TRBJ1-2, with 8 bases lining up with TRBD1. There are 15 residues in the CDR3. In germline, CDR1 is SGHTA, CDR2 FQGNSA. Unmatched junction bases numbered 6, after V lost 0 bases and J lost 6 bases. CDR3 residues: CASSLAGQGFHGYTF. The CDR3 bases are TGTGCCAGCAGCTTAGCAGGACAGGGATTCCATGGCTACACCTTC. Full variable domain (missing parts from reference TRBV7-2 and TRBJ1-2): GAGVSQSPSNKVTEKGKDVELRCDPISGHTALYWYRQSLGQGLEFLIYFQGNSAPDKSGLPSDRFSAERTGGSVSTLTIQRTQQEDSAVYLCASSLAGQGFHGYTFGSGTRLTVV.

The chain couples TRBV29-1 to TRBJ2-7, with TRBD1 identical over 7 bases. Trimming took 2 bases from V and 2 from J; bases not matched to a gene: 6. The CDR3 is 14 amino acids. The V gene's germline CDR1 is SQVTM and CDR2 ANQGSEA. This CDR3 reads CSVEPGGHPYEQYF. The CDR3 bases are TGCAGCGTTGAACCAGGGGGACACCCCTACGAGCAGTACTTC.

This clone was picked up a small number of times. CDR3 region: CASSLGQAGVGNEQFF. The CDR3 region has the DNA TGTGCCAGCAGCCTAGGACAAGCGGGAGTTGGGAATGAGCAGTTCTTC. The V call is TRBV7-6, the J call TRBJ2-1; 8 nucleotides line up with TRBD2. The ends lost 5 bases at V and 7 bases at J; junction bases unmatched: 13. The CDR3 is 16 amino acids. Germline assignment: CDR1 SGHVS and CDR2 FNYEAQ.

This clone was detected many times. The V call is TRBV9, the J call TRBJ2-2; 9 bases line up with TRBD1. J gave up 3 bases and V 4 bases, and 7 bases lay outside the gene matches. CDR1 is SGDLS, CDR2 YYNGEE, per germline. CDR3 length equals 16 residues. CDR3 coding DNA: TGTGCCAGCAGCCCGCGGACAGGGGAGGACACCGGGGAGCTGTTTTTT. It translates to CASSPRTGEDTGELFF.

The chain recombines TRBV11-2 with TRBJ1-5, with D possibly TRBD1 on 6 matching bases. This CDR3 has 15 residues. Per the germline V gene, CDR1 is SGHAT and CDR2 is FQNNGV. V was trimmed by 1 base and J by 3 bases, leaving 10 bases between them. The CDR3 is CASSLGGPDNQPQHF. Here the CDR3 DNA reads TGTGCCAGCAGCTTAGGGGGGCCAGACAATCAGCCCCAGCATTTT.

The rearrangement links TRBV27 to TRBJ2-7, with TRBD2 identical over 7 bases. The CDR3 consists of 15 residues. V lost 6 bases, J lost 2 bases, and 10 bases stayed unmatched. Germline assignment: CDR1 MNHEY and CDR2 SMNVEV (reference sequence). The CDR3: CASRFRPSGAYEQYF. In DNA, the CDR3 is TGTGCCAGCAGGTTTCGGCCTAGCGGAGCCTACGAGCAGTACTTC.

DNA for the CDR3: TGTGCCAGCAGCTTAGATGGGAGTACGAACACCGGGGAGCTGTTTTTT. Protein: CASSLDGSTNTGELFF. The chain employs TRBV11-3 and TRBJ2-2, with a possible D match to TRBD2 (5 bases). The length of the CDR3 is 16 residues. V was pared by 0 bases and J by 0 bases, with 8 bases between. The germline CDR1 and CDR2 sequences are SGHNT and YENEEA.

This clone came up a few times. This chain links TRBV7-2 with TRBJ1-6; D may be TRBD1 (6 bases). The CDR3 runs to 16 residues. V was shortened by 1 base and J by 9 bases, with 16 bases between the two germline ends. CDR1 is SGHTA and CDR2 is FQGNSA in the germline V gene. Written as DNA, the CDR3 is TGTGCCAGCAGCTTAGTAGTCAGGGGAGGGAGTTCACCCCTCCACTTT. Protein sequence: CASSLVVRGGSSPLHF.

The rearrangement links TRBV3-1 (or the pseudogene TRBV3-2) to TRBJ2-2; TRBD2 matches at 13 bases. V gave up 2 bases and J gave up 4 bases; unmatched junction bases: 1. Per germline, CDR1 LGHDT and CDR2 YNNKEL (reference sequence). The CDR3 has 16 amino acids. DNA of the CDR3: TGTGCCAGCAGCCAACGACTAGCGGGAGGCACCGGGGAGCTGTTTTTT. Protein product: CASSQRLAGGTGELFF.

This clone has ten or more counts. The CDR3 protein is CASSPTGTTYTQYF. CDR3 nucleotide sequence: TGTGCCAGTAGTCCGACCGGGACTACTTATACGCAGTATTTT. This chain connects TRBV19 to TRBJ2-3; TRBD2 matches 7 bases. The V and J ends lost 5 bases and 7 bases, in that order; junction bases with no gene match: 9. The CDR3 runs to 14 residues. CDR1 and CDR2 (germline): LNHDA, SQIVND (reference sequence). The full variable domain, completed using reference TRBV19 and TRBJ2-3, is DGGITQSPKYLFRKEGQNVTLSCEQNLNHDAMYWYRQDPGQGLRLIYYSQIVNDFQKGDIAEGYSVSREKKESFPLTVTSAQKNPTAFYLCASSPTGTTYTQYFGPGTRLTVL.

This chain links TRBV11-2 with TRBJ1-1; D call uncertain. In germline, CDR1 is SGHAT, CDR2 FQNNGV. The CDR3 is 13 residues long. The V end lost 1 base, the J end lost 2 bases, and 5 bases lay between the germline ends. The CDR3 sequence is CASSLAPNTEAFF. CDR3 DNA sequence: TGTGCCAGCAGCTTAGCCCCTAACACTGAAGCTTTCTTT. The full variable domain, rest sourced from reference TRBV11-2 and TRBJ1-1, is EAGVAQSPRYKIIEKRQSVAFWCNPISGHATLYWYQQILGQGPKLLIQFQNNGVVDDSQLPKDRFSAERLKGVDSTLKIQPAKLEDSAVYLCASSLAPNTEAFFGQGTRLTVV.

V is TRBV5-4 and J is TRBJ1-6; 7 positions agree with TRBD1. CDR1 and CDR2 from the germline V gene are SGHNT and YYREEE (reference sequence). The CDR3 has 14 residues. The trim removed 3 bases at V and 7 bases at J, leaving 4 bases unmatched. In nucleotides, the CDR3 is TGTGCCAGCAGCTCGAACAGGGGCAATTCACCCCTCCACTTT. Its translation is CASSSNRGNSPLHF. Supplemented by reference TRBV5-4 and TRBJ1-6, the full variable domain reads ETGVTQSPTHLIKTRGQQVTLRCSSQSGHNTVSWYQQALGQGPQFIFQYYREEENGRGNFPPRFSGLQFPNYSSELNVNALELDDSALYLCASSSNRGNSPLHFGNGTRLTVT.

This chain links TRBV28 with TRBJ2-4, with D possibly being TRBD2 (6 bases). Trimming stripped 3 bases from V and 7 bases from J, with 10 bases between. CDR3 length: 13 residues. CDR1 is MDHEN and CDR2 is SYDVKM in the germline V gene. The DNA of the CDR3 is TGTGCCAGCAGTTTGGACGCGGGGAACATTCAGTACTTC. Its protein is CASSLDAGNIQYF.

This clone was found a few times. J is TRBJ2-7 and V is TRBV5-1; 9 bases fit TRBD2. V lost 2 bases, J lost 3 bases, and 6 bases stayed unmatched. CDR3 length equals 15 residues. Germline assignment: CDR1 SGHRS and CDR2 YFSETQ. The chain's CDR3 is CASSFLSGSFYEQYF. Here the CDR3 DNA reads TGCGCCAGCAGCTTTCTTAGCGGGAGCTTCTACGAGCAGTACTTC.

The chain is built from TRBV19 and TRBJ2-1, with no clear D. The CDR3 sequence is 12 residues long. Trimming pared 2 bases from V and 10 bases from J, leaving 9 bases between. Germline lookup yields CDR1 LNHDA and CDR2 SQIVND (reference sequence). CDR3: CASSITRNEQFF. The CDR3 DNA reads as TGTGCCAGTAGTATAACACGTAACGAGCAGTTCTTC.

This chain connects TRBV7-2 to TRBJ2-2; the match to TRBD2 covers 10 bases. This CDR3 has 17 residues. V shed 1 base, J shed 7 bases, and the junction held 9 bases outside the gene matches. CDR1 SGHTA and CDR2 FQGNSA come from the germline V gene. The CDR3 DNA follows: TGTGCCAGCAGCTTAGGGGGTAGCGGGAGGATCGGCGGGGAGCTGTTTTTT. It is translated as CASSLGGSGRIGGELFF.

V is TRBV7-2 and J is TRBJ2-3, with 13 bases aligning to TRBD2. The V gene end was trimmed by 5 bases and the J gene end by 5 bases; junction bases not matched to a gene: 4. The CDR3 is 15 amino acids. The germline CDR1 and CDR2 sequences are SGHTA and FQGNSA. In DNA, the CDR3 is TGTGCCAGCAGCCCCGGACTAGCGGGAGTAGATACGCAGTATTTT. Its translation: CASSPGLAGVDTQYF.

The chain is built from TRBV20-1 and TRBJ1-2; TRBD1 matches 8 bases. There are 14 residues in the CDR3. Germline V lookup: CDR1 DFQATT, CDR2 SNEGSKA (reference sequence). Trimming at V came to 3 bases and at J to 7 bases, leaving 10 bases not matched to a gene. The CDR3 coding sequence is TGCAGTGCTAGTCAGGGGGCGGGCATGGGTGGCTACACCTTC. It specifies CSASQGAGMGGYTF.

The V and J genes are TRBV14 and TRBJ2-3; TRBD2 agrees at 11 bases. Trimming removed 3 bases from V and 5 bases from J; junction bases left unmatched: 10. In germline, CDR1 is SGHDN, CDR2 FVKESK. The CDR3 runs to 17 residues. The CDR3: CASSHGTTSGSRDTQYF. The CDR3 DNA reads TGTGCCAGCAGCCATGGGACTACTAGCGGGAGTAGAGATACGCAGTATTTT. The full variable domain, completed using reference TRBV14 and TRBJ2-3, is EAGVTQFPSHSVIEKGQTVTLRCDPISGHDNLYWYRRVMGKEIKFLLHFVKESKQDESGMPNNRFLAERTGGTYSTLKVQPAELEDSGVYFCASSHGTTSGSRDTQYFGPGTRLTVL.

This rearrangement joins TRBV28 to TRBJ1-5, with TRBD1 identical over 8 bases. CDR3 size: 15 residues. V shed 5 bases, J shed 6 bases, and the junction held 9 bases outside the gene matches. CDR1 MDHEN and CDR2 SYDVKM come from the germline V gene. The DNA of the CDR3 is TGTGCCAGCAGTCCTGCCCAAACAGGGGGTCAGCCCCAGCATTTT. It yields the protein CASSPAQTGGQPQHF.

This rearrangement joins TRBV9 to TRBJ2-3; possibly TRBD2 for D (5 bases). The V gene lost 0 bases and the J gene lost 0 bases, with 11 bases spanning the gap. This CDR3 region has 16 residues. Germline CDR1 is SGDLS and CDR2 is YYNGEE. The CDR3 loop is CASSVGRAGSTDTQYF. The CDR3 bases are TGTGCCAGCAGCGTAGGGCGGGCCGGAAGCACAGATACGCAGTATTTT.

The chain uses TRBV6-2 or TRBV6-3 and TRBJ2-1, with D possibly matching TRBD2 (5 bases). Germline values: CDR1 MNHEY, CDR2 SVGEGT. The CDR3 sequence is 13 residues long. The V end was cut by 6 bases, the J end by 7 bases, with 13 bases between. CDR3 DNA: TGTGCCAGCAGCCAATATCTAGCTAATGAGCAGTTCTTC. Translating gives CASSQYLANEQFF.

Only one count was recorded for this clone. V and J are TRBV19 and TRBJ1-1, with D possibly TRBD1 on 5 matching bases. The CDR3 extends over 14 amino acids. CDR1 LNHDA and CDR2 SQIVND come from the germline V gene (reference sequence). V lost 7 bases to trimming and J lost 5 bases, with 17 bases between them. Here the CDR3 DNA reads TGTGCCAGTAAGGGCGCCAGGGAAAGAACTGAAGCTTTCTTT. Protein product: CASKGARERTEAFF.

This rearrangement joins TRBV9 to TRBJ1-1; 7 nucleotides line up with TRBD1. The CDR3 has 14 residues. The V gene's germline CDR1 is SGDLS and CDR2 YYNGEE. The V segment lost 2 bases and the J segment 1 base; nucleotides outside the gene matches: 2. The CDR3 reads CASSVGTENTEAFF. The CDR3 nucleotides are TGTGCCAGCAGCGTCGGGACAGAGAACACTGAAGCTTTCTTT.

The chain employs TRBV5-1 and TRBJ1-1; D gene uncertain. Trimming took 0 bases from V and 5 from J, leaving 8 bases between them. CDR3 length: 13 amino acids. Germline lookup yields CDR1 SGHRS and CDR2 YFSETQ. CDR3 sequence (DNA): TGCGCCAGCAGCTTGGCCATGGAGACTGAAGCTTTCTTT. This translates into CASSLAMETEAFF.